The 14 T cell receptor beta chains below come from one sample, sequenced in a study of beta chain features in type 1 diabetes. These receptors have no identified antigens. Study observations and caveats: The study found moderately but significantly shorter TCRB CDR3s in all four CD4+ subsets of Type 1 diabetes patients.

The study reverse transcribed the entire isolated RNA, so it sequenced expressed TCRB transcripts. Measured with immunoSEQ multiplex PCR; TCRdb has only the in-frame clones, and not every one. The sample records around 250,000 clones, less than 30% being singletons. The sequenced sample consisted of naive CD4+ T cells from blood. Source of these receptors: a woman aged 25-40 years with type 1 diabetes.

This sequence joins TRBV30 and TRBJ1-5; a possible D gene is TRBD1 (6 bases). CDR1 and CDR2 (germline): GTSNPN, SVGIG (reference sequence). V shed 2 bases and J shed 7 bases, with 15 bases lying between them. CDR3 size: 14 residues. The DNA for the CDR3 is TGTGCCTGGAGTCCGAAACAGGGTCACCAGCCCCAGCATTTT. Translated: CAWSPKQGHQPQHF.

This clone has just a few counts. The CDR3 DNA reads as TGTGCCTGGAGTCGACTAGCGGGCACCTCGGGGACCCAGTACTTC. This gives the protein CAWSRLAGTSGTQYF. The chain joins TRBV30 to TRBJ2-5; 10 positions agree with TRBD2. The V gene's germline CDR1 is GTSNPN and CDR2 SVGIG (reference sequence). This CDR3 contains 15 residues. After removal of 2 bases from V and 7 bases from J, the junction contained 10 bases not matched to a gene.

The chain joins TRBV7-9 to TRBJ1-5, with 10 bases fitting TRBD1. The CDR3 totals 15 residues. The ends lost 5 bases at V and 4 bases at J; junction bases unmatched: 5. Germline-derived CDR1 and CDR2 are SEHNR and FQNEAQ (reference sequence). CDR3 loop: CASSPSGQGNQPQHF. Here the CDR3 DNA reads TGTGCCAGCAGCCCTTCGGGACAGGGGAATCAGCCCCAGCATTTT.

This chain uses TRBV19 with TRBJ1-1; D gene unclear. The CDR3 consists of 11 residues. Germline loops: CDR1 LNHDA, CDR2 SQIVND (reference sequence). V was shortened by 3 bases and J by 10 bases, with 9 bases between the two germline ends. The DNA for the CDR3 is TGTGCCAGTAGTATTTGGTCTACAGCTTTCTTT. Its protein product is CASSIWSTAFF.

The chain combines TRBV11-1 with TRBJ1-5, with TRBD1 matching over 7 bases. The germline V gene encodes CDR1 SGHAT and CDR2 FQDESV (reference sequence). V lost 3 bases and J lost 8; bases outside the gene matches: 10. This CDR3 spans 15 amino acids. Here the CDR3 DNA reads TGTGCCAGCAGCTTGACAGGGCGTGGCGTTGAGCCCCAGCATTTT. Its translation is CASSLTGRGVEPQHF.

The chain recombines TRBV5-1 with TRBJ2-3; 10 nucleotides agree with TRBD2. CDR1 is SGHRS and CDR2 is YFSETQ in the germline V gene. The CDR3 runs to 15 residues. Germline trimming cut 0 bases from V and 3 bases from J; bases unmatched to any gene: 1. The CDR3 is CASSLASGRTDTQYF. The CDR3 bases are TGCGCCAGCAGCTTGGCTAGCGGGAGAACAGATACGCAGTATTTT.

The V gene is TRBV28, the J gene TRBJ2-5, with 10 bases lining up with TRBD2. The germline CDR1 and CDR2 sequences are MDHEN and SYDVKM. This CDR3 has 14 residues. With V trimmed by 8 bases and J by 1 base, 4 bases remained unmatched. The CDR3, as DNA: TGTGCCAGCGGACTAGCGGAGGGCCAAGAGACCCAGTACTTC. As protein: CASGLAEGQETQYF.

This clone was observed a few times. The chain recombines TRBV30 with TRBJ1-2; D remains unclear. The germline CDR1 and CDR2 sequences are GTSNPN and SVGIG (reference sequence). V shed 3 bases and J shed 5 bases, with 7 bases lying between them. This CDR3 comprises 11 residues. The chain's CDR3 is CAWSITYGYTF. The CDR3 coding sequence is TGTGCCTGGAGCATAACTTATGGCTACACCTTC.

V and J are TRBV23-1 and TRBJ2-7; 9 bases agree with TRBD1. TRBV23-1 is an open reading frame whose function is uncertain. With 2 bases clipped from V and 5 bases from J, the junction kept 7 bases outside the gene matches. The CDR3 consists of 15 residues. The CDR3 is CASSQGTGKENEQYF. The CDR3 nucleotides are TGCGCCAGCAGTCAAGGGACAGGGAAAGAGAACGAGCAGTACTTC.

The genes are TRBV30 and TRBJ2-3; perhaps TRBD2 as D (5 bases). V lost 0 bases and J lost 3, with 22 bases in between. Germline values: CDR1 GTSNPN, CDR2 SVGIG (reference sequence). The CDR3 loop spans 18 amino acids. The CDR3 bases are TGTGCCTGGAGTGTAGTAAGGAGGAGTTGGAATAAGACAGATACGCAGTATTTT. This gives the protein CAWSVVRRSWNKTDTQYF. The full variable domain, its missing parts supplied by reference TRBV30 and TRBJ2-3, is SQTIHQWPATLVQPVGSPLSLECTVEGTSNPNLYWYRQAAGRGLQLLFYSVGIGQISSEVPQNLSASRPQDRQFILSSKKLLLSDSGFYLCAWSVVRRSWNKTDTQYFGPGTRLTVL.

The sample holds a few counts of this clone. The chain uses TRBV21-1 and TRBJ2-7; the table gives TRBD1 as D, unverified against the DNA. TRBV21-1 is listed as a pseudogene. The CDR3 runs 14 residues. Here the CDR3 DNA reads TGTGCCAGCAGCGAAGGCCCAGGGTGGTACGAGCAGTACTTC. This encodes CASSEGPGWYEQYF.

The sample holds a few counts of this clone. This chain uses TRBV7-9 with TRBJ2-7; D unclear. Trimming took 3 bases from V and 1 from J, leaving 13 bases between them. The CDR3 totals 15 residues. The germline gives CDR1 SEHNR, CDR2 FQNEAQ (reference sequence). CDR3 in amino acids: CASSFSSGFSYEQYF. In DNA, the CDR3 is TGTGCCAGCAGCTTTTCTTCCGGTTTTTCCTACGAGCAGTACTTC.

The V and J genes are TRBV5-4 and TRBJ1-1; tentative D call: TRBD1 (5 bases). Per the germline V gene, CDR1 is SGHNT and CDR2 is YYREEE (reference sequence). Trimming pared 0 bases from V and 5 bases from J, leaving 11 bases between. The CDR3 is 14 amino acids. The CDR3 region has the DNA TGTGCCAGCAGCTTGGAGGGGTTCGGTACTGAAGCTTTCTTT. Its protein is CASSLEGFGTEAFF.

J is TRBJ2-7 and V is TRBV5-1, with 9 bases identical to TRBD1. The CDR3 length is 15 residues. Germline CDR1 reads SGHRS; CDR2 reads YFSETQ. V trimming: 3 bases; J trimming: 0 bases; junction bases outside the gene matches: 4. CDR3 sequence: CASSYRTGVSYEQYF. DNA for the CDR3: TGCGCCAGCAGCTACAGGACAGGGGTCTCCTACGAGCAGTACTTC.